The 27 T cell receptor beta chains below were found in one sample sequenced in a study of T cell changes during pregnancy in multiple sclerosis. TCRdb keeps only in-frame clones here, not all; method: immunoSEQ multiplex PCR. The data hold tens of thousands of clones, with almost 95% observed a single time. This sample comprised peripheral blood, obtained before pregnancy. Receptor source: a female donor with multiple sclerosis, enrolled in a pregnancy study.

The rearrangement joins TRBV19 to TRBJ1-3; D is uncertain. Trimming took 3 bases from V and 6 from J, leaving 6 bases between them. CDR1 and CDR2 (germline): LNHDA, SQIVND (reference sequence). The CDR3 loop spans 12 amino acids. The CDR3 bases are TGTGCCAGTAGTATTCGAGAAAACACCATATATTTT. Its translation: CASSIRENTIYF.

CDR3 loop: CSTGPGNEQFF. The CDR3 DNA reads as TGCAGCACCGGACCAGGGAATGAGCAGTTCTTC. The rearrangement uses TRBV29-1 and TRBJ2-1, with D possibly matching TRBD1 (5 bases). Germline CDR1 is SQVTM and CDR2 is ANQGSEA. V lost 8 bases and J 7 bases, leaving 12 bases between the germline ends. This CDR3 is built from 11 residues.

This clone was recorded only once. CDR3 residues: CAWSTGTAFFNQPQHF. CDR3 in DNA: TGTGCCTGGAGTACCGGGACAGCCTTTTTCAATCAGCCCCAGCATTTT. The V call is TRBV30, the J call TRBJ1-5; 7 bases are shared with TRBD1. This CDR3 region has 16 residues. Looked up from germline, CDR1 is GTSNPN and CDR2 is SVGIG (reference sequence). V was pared by 2 bases and J by 3 bases, with 10 bases of the junction left unmatched.

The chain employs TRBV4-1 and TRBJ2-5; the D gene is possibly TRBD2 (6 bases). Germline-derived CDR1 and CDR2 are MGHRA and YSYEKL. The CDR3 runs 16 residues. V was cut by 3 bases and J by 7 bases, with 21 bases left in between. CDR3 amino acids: CASSQEEGQRSGTQYF. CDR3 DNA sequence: TGCGCCAGCAGCCAGGAGGAGGGCCAACGGAGTGGGACCCAGTACTTC.

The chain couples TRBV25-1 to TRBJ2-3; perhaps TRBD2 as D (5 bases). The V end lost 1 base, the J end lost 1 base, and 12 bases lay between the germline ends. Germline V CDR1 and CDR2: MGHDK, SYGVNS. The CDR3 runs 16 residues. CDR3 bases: TGTGCCAGCAGTGAATCCGAGGGATGGGGCACAGATACGCAGTATTTT. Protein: CASSESEGWGTDTQYF.

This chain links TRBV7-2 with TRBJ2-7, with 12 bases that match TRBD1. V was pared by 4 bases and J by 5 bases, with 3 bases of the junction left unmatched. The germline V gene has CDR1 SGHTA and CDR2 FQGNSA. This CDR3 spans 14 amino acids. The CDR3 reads CASSWDRGQDEQYF. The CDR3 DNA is TGTGCCAGCAGCTGGGACAGGGGGCAGGACGAGCAGTACTTC. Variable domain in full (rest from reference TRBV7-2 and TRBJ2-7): GAGVSQSPSNKVTEKGKDVELRCDPISGHTALYWYRQSLGQGLEFLIYFQGNSAPDKSGLPSDRFSAERTGGSVSTLTIQRTQQEDSAVYLCASSWDRGQDEQYFGPGTRLTVT.

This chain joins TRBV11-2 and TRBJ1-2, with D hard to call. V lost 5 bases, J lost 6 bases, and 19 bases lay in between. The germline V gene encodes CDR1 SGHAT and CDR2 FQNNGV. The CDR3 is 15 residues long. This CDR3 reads CASSPLKSNGHGYTF. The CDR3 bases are TGTGCCAGCAGCCCCCTTAAATCCAACGGTCATGGCTACACCTTC.

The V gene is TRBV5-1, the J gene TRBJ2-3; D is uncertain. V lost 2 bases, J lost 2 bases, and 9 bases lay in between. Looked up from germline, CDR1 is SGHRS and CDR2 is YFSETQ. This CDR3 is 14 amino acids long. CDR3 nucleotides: TGCGCCAGCAGCTTAAAACTACCCACAGATACGCAGTATTTT. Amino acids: CASSLKLPTDTQYF.

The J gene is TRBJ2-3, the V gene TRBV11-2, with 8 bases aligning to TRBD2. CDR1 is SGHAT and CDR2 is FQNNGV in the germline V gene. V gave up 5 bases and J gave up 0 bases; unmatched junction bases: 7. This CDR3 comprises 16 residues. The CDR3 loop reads CASSPRGGPSTDTQYF. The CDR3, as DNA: TGTGCCAGCAGCCCTCGGGGGGGACCAAGCACAGATACGCAGTATTTT.

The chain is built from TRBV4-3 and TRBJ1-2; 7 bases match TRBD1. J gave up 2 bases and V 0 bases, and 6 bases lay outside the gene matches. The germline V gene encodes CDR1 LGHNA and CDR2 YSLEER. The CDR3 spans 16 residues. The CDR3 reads CASSQDKGQANYGYTF. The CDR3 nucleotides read TGCGCCAGCAGCCAAGATAAAGGACAGGCGAACTATGGCTACACCTTC.

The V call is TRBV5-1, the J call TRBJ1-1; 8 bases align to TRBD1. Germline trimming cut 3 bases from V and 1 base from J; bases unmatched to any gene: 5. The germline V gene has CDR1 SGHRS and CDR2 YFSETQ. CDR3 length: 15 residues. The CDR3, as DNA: TGCGCCAGCAGCTCCTGGACAGGGCCGAACACTGAAGCTTTCTTT. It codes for CASSSWTGPNTEAFF.

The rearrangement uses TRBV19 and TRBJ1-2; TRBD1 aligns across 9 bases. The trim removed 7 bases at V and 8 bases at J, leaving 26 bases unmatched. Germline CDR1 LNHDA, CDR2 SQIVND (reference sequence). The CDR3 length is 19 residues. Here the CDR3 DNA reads TGTGCCAGTACCCTAACCGGGACAGGGATTTTTGGGGTTCATAAGGGCTACACCTTC. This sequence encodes CASTLTGTGIFGVHKGYTF.

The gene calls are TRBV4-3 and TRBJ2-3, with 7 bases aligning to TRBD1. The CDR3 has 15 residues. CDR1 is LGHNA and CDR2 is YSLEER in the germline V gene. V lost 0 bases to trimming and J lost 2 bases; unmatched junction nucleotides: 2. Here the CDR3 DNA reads TGCGCCAGCAGCCAAGAAACAGGGGACACAGATACGCAGTATTTT. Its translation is CASSQETGDTDTQYF.

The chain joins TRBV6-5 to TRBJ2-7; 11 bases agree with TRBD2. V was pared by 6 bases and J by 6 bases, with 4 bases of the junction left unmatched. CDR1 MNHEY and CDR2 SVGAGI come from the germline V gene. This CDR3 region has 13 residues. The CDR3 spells CASRPGLAGEQYF. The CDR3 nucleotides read TGTGCCAGCAGGCCCGGACTAGCGGGCGAGCAGTACTTC.

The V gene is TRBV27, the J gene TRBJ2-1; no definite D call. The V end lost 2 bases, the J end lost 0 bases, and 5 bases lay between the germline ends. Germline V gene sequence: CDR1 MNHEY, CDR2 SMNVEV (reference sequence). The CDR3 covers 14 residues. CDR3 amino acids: CASSLLSSYNEQFF. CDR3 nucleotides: TGTGCCAGCAGTTTACTGAGCTCCTACAATGAGCAGTTCTTC.

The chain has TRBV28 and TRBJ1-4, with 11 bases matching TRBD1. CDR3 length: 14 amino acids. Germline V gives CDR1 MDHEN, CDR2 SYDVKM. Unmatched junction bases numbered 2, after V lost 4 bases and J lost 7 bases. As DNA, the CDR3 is TGTGCCAGCAGTTGGACAGGGGGCCGTGAAAAACTGTTTTTT. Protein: CASSWTGGREKLFF.

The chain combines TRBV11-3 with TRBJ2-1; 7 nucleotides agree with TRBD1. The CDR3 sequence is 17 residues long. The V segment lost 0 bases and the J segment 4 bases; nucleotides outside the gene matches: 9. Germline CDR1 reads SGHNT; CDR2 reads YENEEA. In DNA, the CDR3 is TGTGCCAGCAGCTTAGATCTAGGGGGACAGTCTTACAATGAGCAGTTCTTC. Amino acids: CASSLDLGGQSYNEQFF. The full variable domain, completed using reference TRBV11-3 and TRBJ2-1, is EAGVVQSPRYKIIEKKQPVAFWCNPISGHNTLYWYLQNLGQGPELLIRYENEEAVDDSQLPKDRFSAERLKGVDSTLKIQPAELGDSAVYLCASSLDLGGQSYNEQFFGPGTRLTVL.

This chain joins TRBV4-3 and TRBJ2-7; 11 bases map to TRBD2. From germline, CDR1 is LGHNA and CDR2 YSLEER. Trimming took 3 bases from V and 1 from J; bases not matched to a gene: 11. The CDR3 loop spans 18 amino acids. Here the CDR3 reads CASSQGLAVDTSSYEQYF. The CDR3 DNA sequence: TGCGCCAGCAGCCAGGGACTAGCGGTCGATACATCTTCCTACGAGCAGTACTTC.

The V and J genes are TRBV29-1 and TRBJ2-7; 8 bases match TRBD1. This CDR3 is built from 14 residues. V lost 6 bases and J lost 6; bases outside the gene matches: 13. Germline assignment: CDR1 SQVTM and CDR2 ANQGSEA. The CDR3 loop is CSVVTGGGKGEQYF. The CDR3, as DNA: TGCAGCGTGGTTACAGGGGGTGGTAAGGGCGAGCAGTACTTC.

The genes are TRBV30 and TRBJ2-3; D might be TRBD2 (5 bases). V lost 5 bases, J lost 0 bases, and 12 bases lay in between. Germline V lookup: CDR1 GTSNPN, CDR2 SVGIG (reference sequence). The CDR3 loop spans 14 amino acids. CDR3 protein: CAWGPGLSTDTQYF. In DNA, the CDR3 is TGTGCCTGGGGGCCCGGACTCAGCACAGATACGCAGTATTTT.

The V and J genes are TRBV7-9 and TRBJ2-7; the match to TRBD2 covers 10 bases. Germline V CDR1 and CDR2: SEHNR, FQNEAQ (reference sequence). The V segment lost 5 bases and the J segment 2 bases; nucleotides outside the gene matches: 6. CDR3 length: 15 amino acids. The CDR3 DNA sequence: TGTGCCAGCAGCGTATCTAGCGGGGGAACCTACGAGCAGTACTTC. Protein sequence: CASSVSSGGTYEQYF.

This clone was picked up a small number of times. The CDR3 region is CASGLPQQMGTEAFF. The CDR3 nucleotides are TGTGCTAGTGGTTTGCCACAACAGATGGGCACTGAAGCTTTCTTT. V gene TRBV12-5 combines with J gene TRBJ1-1; D gene uncertain. This CDR3 spans 15 amino acids. In germline, CDR1 is LGHNT, CDR2 FRNRAP. V was pared by 2 bases and J by 4 bases, with 14 bases between. Filled out from reference TRBV12-5 and TRBJ1-1, the complete variable domain reads DARVTQTPRHKVTEMGQEVTMRCQPILGHNTVFWYRQTMMQGLELLAYFRNRAPLDDSGMPKDRFSAEMPDATLATLKIQPSEPRDSAVYFCASGLPQQMGTEAFFGQGTRLTVV.

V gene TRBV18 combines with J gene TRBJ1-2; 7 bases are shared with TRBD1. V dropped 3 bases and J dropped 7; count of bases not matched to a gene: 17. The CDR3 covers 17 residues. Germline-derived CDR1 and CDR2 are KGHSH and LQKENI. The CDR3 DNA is TGTGCCAGCTCACCTTCCTCCGGGACAGCCCTTATCTCTGGCTACACCTTC. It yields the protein CASSPSSGTALISGYTF.

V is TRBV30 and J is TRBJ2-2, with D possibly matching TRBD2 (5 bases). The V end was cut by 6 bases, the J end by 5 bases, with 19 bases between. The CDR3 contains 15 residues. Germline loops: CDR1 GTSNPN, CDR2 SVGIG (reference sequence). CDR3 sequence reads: CACDPDGIGTGELFF. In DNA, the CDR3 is TGTGCCTGTGACCCGGACGGGATAGGGACCGGGGAGCTGTTTTTT.

The CDR3 DNA reads as TGTGCCAGTAGTATCGGGGGACAGGGTCGGTTGGATACGCAGTATTTT. Translated: CASSIGGQGRLDTQYF. The rearrangement uses TRBV19 and TRBJ2-3, with TRBD1 matching over 9 bases. From germline, CDR1 is LNHDA and CDR2 SQIVND (reference sequence). The CDR3 covers 16 residues. V was clipped by 3 bases and J by 6 bases; unmatched bases: 10.

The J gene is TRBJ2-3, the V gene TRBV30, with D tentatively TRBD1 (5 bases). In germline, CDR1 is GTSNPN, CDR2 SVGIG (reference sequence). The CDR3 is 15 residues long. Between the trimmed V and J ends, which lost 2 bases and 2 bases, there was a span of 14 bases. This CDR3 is CAWSTGKINTDTQYF. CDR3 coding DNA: TGTGCCTGGAGTACAGGCAAGATAAACACAGATACGCAGTATTTT. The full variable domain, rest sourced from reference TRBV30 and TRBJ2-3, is SQTIHQWPATLVQPVGSPLSLECTVEGTSNPNLYWYRQAAGRGLQLLFYSVGIGQISSEVPQNLSASRPQDRQFILSSKKLLLSDSGFYLCAWSTGKINTDTQYFGPGTRLTVL.

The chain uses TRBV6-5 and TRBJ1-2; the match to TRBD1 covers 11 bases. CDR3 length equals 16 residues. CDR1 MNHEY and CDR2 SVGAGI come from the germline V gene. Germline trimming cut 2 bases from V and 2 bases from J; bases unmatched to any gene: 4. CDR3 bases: TGTGCCAGCAGTTACACAAGGACAGGGGGCAACTATGGCTACACCTTC. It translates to CASSYTRTGGNYGYTF.